The sequence of this T cell receptor beta chain was determined in a study of cytomegalovirus exposure and HLA in healthy donors. Study-wide points: After further analysis at a later stage, under 20,000 TCR beta sequences were associated with HLA alleles at 0.05 false discovery rate. Among immune exposure information, only CMV serostatus was available.

Worth noting for this clone: Antigen: not known.

PCR involved 60 Vbeta and 13 Jbeta primers. Assay used: immunoSEQ multiplex PCR; TCRdb lists only in-frame clones, some missing. Among about 140,000 clones listed, 80% were seen once. Between the trimmed V and J ends, which lost 5 bases and 0 bases, there was a span of 9 bases. The CDR3 has 14 residues. Germline CDR1 and CDR2: SGHRS and YFSETQ. The receptor was derived from a man aged 50 or older in good health and CMV-seronegative. This rearrangement joins TRBV5-1 to TRBJ2-4, with unresolved D. The sequenced sample was PBMCs. CDR3 nucleotides: TGCGCCAGCAGTTTCAGTTTAGCCAAAAACATTCAGTACTTC. Its translation: CASSFSLAKNIQYF.